Reported below is one T cell receptor beta chain. Its antigen remains unidentified. This sample was included in a study of post-analysis software for immune sequencing data. Study details: Multiple sclerosis in the patients followed relapsing-remitting, secondary progressive and progressive-relapsing courses. Regarding the study as a whole: Patients carried a few TRBV segments more frequently than controls did, and TRBV5-6, TRBV5-1 and TRBV20-1 were among them. Strong co-clustering by F measure was evident for samples that had been prepared in the same batch. For normalized Chao1 diversity, multiple sclerosis patients scored significantly lower than controls did.

The authors incorporated unique molecular identifiers into the TCR beta cDNA libraries. With about 0.95 to 11 million T cells as the source, a few hundred thousand cDNA molecules resulted. Using its own MiXCR run on the PCR reads, TCRdb lists one record per CDR3 protein. The data show about 770,000 distinct CDR3 sequences, roughly 50% seen once. Germline V lookup: CDR1 SGHRS, CDR2 YFSETQ. The junction had 4 bases not matched to a gene; V was cut back by 4 bases and J by 5 bases. The length of the CDR3 is 14 residues. Sequencing was done on a sample of blood. The J gene is TRBJ2-7, the V gene TRBV5-1; the match to TRBD1 covers 12 bases. The sequence was obtained from a girl aged 5 to 17 with multiple sclerosis. The CDR3 nucleotides read TGCGCCAGCAGCCCCGGGACAGGGGGCGACGAGCAGTACTTC. Translating gives CASSPGTGGDEQYF.